This T cell receptor (beta chain) was profiled in a study of OX40 agonist ivuxolimab in advanced cancers. Study overall: The dose-escalation cohort was approximately 81% male, with a mean age of around 60 years, ranging about 23 to 90. Study results and limitations: There was clonal expansion of CD4+ and CD8+ blood T cells by week 6 at 0.1 to 3.0 mg/kg. Partial responders receiving 0.1-3.0 mg/kg showed among the lowest clonal expansion.

In regard to this clone: Its antigen is not identified.

Germline CDR1 reads LNHDA; CDR2 reads SQIVND (reference sequence). The V gene lost 5 bases and the J gene lost 7 bases, with 6 bases spanning the gap. The CDR3 is made up of 12 amino acids. Generated by immunoSEQ multiplex PCR, the TCRdb table keeps only in-frame clones and is missing some. The sample consists of about 62,000 clones, 80% to 95% of them appearing once. The genes are TRBV19 and TRBJ1-6, with no clear D. Sample: CD4+ or CD8+ T cells sorted from blood, taken in a trial of the OX40 agonist ivuxolimab. The sequence was obtained from an adult with an advanced solid tumor such as melanoma, head and neck, liver or kidney cancer. CDR3 sequence reads: CASSGGNSPLHF. The CDR3, as DNA: TGTGCCAGTAGTGGAGGAAATTCACCCCTCCACTTT.